This T cell receptor beta chain stems from a study of human T cells and chemical hapten exposure. Stated time point: patch test 1, 2 weeks after DPC sensitization. Sample treatment: therapeutic diphenylcyclopropenone sensitization with weekly scalp DPC. This clonotype came up many times. Germline V gives CDR1 PRHDT, CDR2 FYEKMQ (reference sequence). Trimming stripped 2 bases from V and 11 bases from J, with 16 bases between. The CDR3 runs to 14 residues. MiXCR, applied by TCRdb to the RACE reads, yields one record per CDR3 protein. There are some 380,000 distinct CDR3 sequences in the sample; more than 4.5% occur only once, and 2% to 2.5% lies in the top ten.

Sample: whole blood, taken in connection with sensitization to the hapten diphenylcyclopropenone (DPC). This receptor was obtained from a woman between 50 and 59 years old with alopecia areata. Some clones in this sample may be carry-over from other donors' samples. The rearrangement links TRBV13 to TRBJ1-5; D is unclear. CDR3 loop: CASSLKQPGSSQHF. CDR3 in DNA: TGTGCCAGCAGCTTAAAACAGCCGGGTAGTTCCCAGCATTTT.